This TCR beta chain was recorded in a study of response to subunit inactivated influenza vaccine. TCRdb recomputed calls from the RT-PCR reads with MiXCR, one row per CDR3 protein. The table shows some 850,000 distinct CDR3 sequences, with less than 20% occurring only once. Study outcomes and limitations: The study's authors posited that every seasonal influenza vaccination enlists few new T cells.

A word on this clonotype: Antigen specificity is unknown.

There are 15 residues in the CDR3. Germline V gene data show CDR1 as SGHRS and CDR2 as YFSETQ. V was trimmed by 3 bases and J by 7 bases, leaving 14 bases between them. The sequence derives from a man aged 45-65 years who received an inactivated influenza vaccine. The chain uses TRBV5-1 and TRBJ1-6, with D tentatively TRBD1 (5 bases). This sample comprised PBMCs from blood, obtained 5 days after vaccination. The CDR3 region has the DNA TGCGCCAGCAGCTCATCCGGGACCGAAAATTCACCCCTCCACTTT. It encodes CASSSSGTENSPLHF.